This TCR beta chain originates from a study of glioma-infiltrating T cells after dendritic cell vaccination. Study at large: Dendritic cell vaccine was injected intradermally three times, biweekly. Study-wide results and limits: Few patients contributed both blood and tumor specimens.

The time point is: after dendritic cell vaccination, including at tumor progression/relapse. Fresh-frozen tumor tissue and more than two years of survival data were available for all. There are a few counts of this clone. Its target is unknown. Input was 1.5 to 2.5 ug genomic DNA, or all available if less. TCRdb's table, derived via immunoSEQ multiplex PCR, lists solely in-frame clones and lacks some. The repertoire includes around 60,000 clones, roughly 86% of them detected once, and under 14% sits in the top ten. The ends lost 3 bases at V and 6 bases at J; junction bases unmatched: 8. This CDR3 spans 15 amino acids. CDR1 SGHNT and CDR2 YYREEE come from the germline V gene (reference sequence).

V usage is TRBV5-4 and J usage is TRBJ2-4; TRBD2 agrees at 8 bases. The clonotype originates from a human donor with glioblastoma. The source material was blood, sampled after dendritic cell vaccination. In nucleotides, the CDR3 is TGTGCCAGCAGCTGGAGTCGGGAGGGACGAAACATTCAGTACTTC. Amino acids: CASSWSREGRNIQYF.